This passage covers 14 T cell receptor beta chains from one sample sequenced in a study of T cell responses to AZD1222 COVID-19 vaccine. Here immunoSEQ multiplex PCR was the method, and the copy in TCRdb shows in-frame clones only, minus some. The sample holds about 85,000 clones; roughly 89% are singletons and the top ten take over 2%. This specimen was peripheral blood, taken on day 0 of AZD1222 vaccination. These receptors were obtained from an adult in good health.

This chain connects TRBV4-3 to TRBJ1-2, with TRBD1 matching 7 bases. The CDR3 loop spans 15 amino acids. V lost 0 bases to trimming and J lost 8 bases; unmatched junction nucleotides: 9. The germline V gene has CDR1 LGHNA and CDR2 YSLEER. The chain's CDR3 is CASSQDDRAVGGYTF. DNA of the CDR3: TGCGCCAGCAGCCAAGATGACAGGGCGGTAGGGGGCTACACCTTC.

The chain combines TRBV30 with TRBJ1-4; TRBD1 might be the D (6 bases). CDR3 length: 14 amino acids. Looked up from germline, CDR1 is GTSNPN and CDR2 is SVGIG (reference sequence). V gave up 3 bases and J gave up 7 bases, with 15 bases separating them. In nucleotides, the CDR3 is TGTGCCTGGAGATTACAGGGAAGGGGTGAAAAACTGTTTTTT. As protein: CAWRLQGRGEKLFF.

This clone has only one observation. The chain carries TRBV28 and TRBJ1-2, with TRBD1 matching 7 bases. The CDR3 runs to 15 residues. The germline CDR1 and CDR2 sequences are MDHEN and SYDVKM. V dropped 4 bases and J dropped 0; count of bases not matched to a gene: 5. CDR3 sequence: CASSSQGLANYGYTF. DNA of the CDR3: TGTGCCAGCAGTTCACAGGGGCTAGCTAACTATGGCTACACCTTC.

In DNA form, the CDR3 reads TGTGCCAGTAGTACGGTTGGCGGCTACACCTTC. It specifies CASSTVGGYTF. The chain joins TRBV19 to TRBJ1-2; no definite D call. The CDR3 has 11 residues. CDR1 and CDR2 from the germline V gene are LNHDA and SQIVND (reference sequence). With 4 bases removed from V and 8 bases from J, the gap between germline ends came to 8 bases. Filled out from reference TRBV19 and TRBJ1-2, the complete variable domain reads DGGITQSPKYLFRKEGQNVTLSCEQNLNHDAMYWYRQDPGQGLRLIYYSQIVNDFQKGDIAEGYSVSREKKESFPLTVTSAQKNPTAFYLCASSTVGGYTFGSGTRLTVV.

V and J are TRBV10-2 and TRBJ1-1; D is ambiguous. The V gene's germline CDR1 is WSHSY and CDR2 SAAADI. V was cut by 6 bases and J by 4 bases, with 24 bases left in between. There are 17 residues in the CDR3. The CDR3 DNA is TGCGCCAGCAGGACCCTTTGGGCGTCGGATTATGCCACTGAAGCTTTCTTT. The encoded protein is CASRTLWASDYATEAFF.

Points on this clone: This CDR3 is also generated by other DNA sequences in the sample. CDR3 sequence (DNA): TGTGCCAGTAGTATAGGGGGGGGTAGCAATCAGCCCCAGCATTTT. This sequence encodes CASSIGGGSNQPQHF. The V gene is TRBV19, the J gene TRBJ1-5, with TRBD1 as a possible D gene (5 bases). The CDR3 has 15 amino acids. Looked up from germline, CDR1 is LNHDA and CDR2 is SQIVND (reference sequence). Trimming took 1 base from V and 0 from J, leaving 7 bases between them.

V is TRBV5-6 and J is TRBJ1-3, with D perhaps TRBD1 (5 bases). Germline V CDR1 and CDR2: SGHDT, YYEEEE. The CDR3 totals 14 residues. Trimming took 5 bases from V and 14 from J, leaving 23 bases between them. The CDR3 DNA is TGTGCCAGCAGACTCCTTGCGTACCTCGAGACAGTATATTTT. It encodes CASRLLAYLETVYF.

The V gene is TRBV6-5, the J gene TRBJ1-3; D unresolved. Deletions cut 6 bases from V and 4 bases from J, with 16 bases between. CDR3 length: 15 residues. In germline, CDR1 is MNHEY, CDR2 SVGAGI. The CDR3 region has the DNA TGTGCCAGCAGCGCTGGACCGACGGGGGGAAACACCATATATTTT. Its protein is CASSAGPTGGNTIYF.

The chain carries TRBV3-1 (or the pseudogene TRBV3-2) and TRBJ2-1; 8 bases fit TRBD2. CDR1 is LGHDT and CDR2 is YNNKEL in the germline V gene (reference sequence). The CDR3 runs 15 residues. Trimming removed 4 bases from V and 8 bases from J; junction bases left unmatched: 10. CDR3: CASSPTGGAWDEQFF. DNA of the CDR3: TGTGCCAGCAGCCCCACGGGGGGGGCGTGGGATGAGCAGTTCTTC.

The genes are TRBV10-3 and TRBJ2-7; the D call may be TRBD1 or TRBD2 (5 bases each). From germline, CDR1 is ENHRY and CDR2 SYGVKD. This CDR3 has 15 residues. Trimming removed 0 bases from V and 2 bases from J, with 11 bases in between. The CDR3 loop is CAISESSQGPYEQYF. The CDR3 DNA follows: TGTGCCATCAGTGAGTCATCGCAGGGACCCTACGAGCAGTACTTC.

The chain carries TRBV18 and TRBJ2-1, with D possibly called TRBD1 or TRBD2 (5 bases each). The CDR3 length is 13 residues. The germline gives CDR1 KGHSH, CDR2 LQKENI. With 3 bases removed from V and 8 bases from J, the gap between germline ends came to 11 bases. CDR3 loop: CASSPRVRDEQFF. In DNA, the CDR3 is TGTGCCAGCTCACCGCGGGTCAGGGATGAGCAGTTCTTC.

The chain uses TRBV7-2 and TRBJ2-3; the D gene could be TRBD1 or TRBD2 (7 bases each). Germline values: CDR1 SGHTA, CDR2 FQGNSA. Trimming took 5 bases from V and 0 from J, leaving 12 bases between them. The CDR3 sequence is 15 residues long. The CDR3 DNA sequence: TGTGCCAGCAGCAGCGGGGACAGCAGCACAGATACGCAGTATTTT. Translated, it gives CASSSGDSSTDTQYF.

The chain joins TRBV29-1 to TRBJ1-1, with TRBD1 matching 7 bases. The V gene's germline CDR1 is SQVTM and CDR2 ANQGSEA. The CDR3 has 11 residues. With 6 bases clipped from V and 8 bases from J, the junction kept 6 bases outside the gene matches. The CDR3 DNA sequence: TGCAGCGTCACCGGGACAGCCGAAGCTTTCTTT. Protein sequence: CSVTGTAEAFF.

The CDR3 DNA reads as TGTGCCAGCAGTCCGACAGGGCAGAATCAGCCCCAGCATTTT. Encoded protein: CASSPTGQNQPQHF. This rearrangement joins TRBV2 to TRBJ1-5, with 7 bases fitting TRBD1. Germline CDR1 is SNHLY and CDR2 is FYNNEI. The junction had 5 bases not matched to a gene; V was cut back by 5 bases and J by 4 bases. The CDR3 consists of 14 residues.